The clone carrying this TCR beta chain was detected only once. Patients in Seattle were enrolled during active infection, then followed longitudinally. These data come from a study of blood T cell repertoires in COVID-19. Study at large: COVID-19 samples, acute and convalescent, were from the United States, Italy and Spain. PBMCs, B-cell-depleted T cells, or T cells were the source of the cDNA or gDNA that made up the material.

Assay used: immunoSEQ multiplex PCR; TCRdb lists only in-frame clones, some missing. The table records under 400,000 clones, about 87% of them present only once. The source is a woman younger than 45 with COVID-19, enrolled during active disease. The sequencing input was peripheral blood.

In DNA, the CDR3 is TGTGCCAGCAGCTTGAGACAGGGTCACACCATATATTTT. It specifies CASSLRQGHTIYF. This sequence joins TRBV5-6 and TRBJ1-3; 7 positions match TRBD1. Germline V gives CDR1 SGHDT, CDR2 YYEEEE. The CDR3 totals 13 residues. V lost 1 base and J lost 8; bases outside the gene matches: 3.